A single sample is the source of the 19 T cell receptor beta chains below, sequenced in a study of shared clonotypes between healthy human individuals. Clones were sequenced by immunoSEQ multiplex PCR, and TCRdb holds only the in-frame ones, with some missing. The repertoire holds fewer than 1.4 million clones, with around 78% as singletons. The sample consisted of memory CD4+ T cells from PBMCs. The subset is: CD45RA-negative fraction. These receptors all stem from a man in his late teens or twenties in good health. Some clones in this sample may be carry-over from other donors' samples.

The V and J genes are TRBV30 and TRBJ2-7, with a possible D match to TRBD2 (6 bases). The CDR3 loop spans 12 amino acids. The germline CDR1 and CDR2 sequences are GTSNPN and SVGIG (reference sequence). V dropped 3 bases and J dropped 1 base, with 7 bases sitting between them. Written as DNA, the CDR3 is TGTGCCTGGAGCCTAGCGTCCTACGAGCAGTACTTC. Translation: CAWSLASYEQYF.

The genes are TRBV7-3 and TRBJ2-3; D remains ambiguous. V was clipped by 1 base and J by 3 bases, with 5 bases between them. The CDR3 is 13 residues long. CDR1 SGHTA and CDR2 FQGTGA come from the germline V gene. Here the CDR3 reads CASSLIHTDTQYF. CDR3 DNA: TGTGCCAGCAGCTTAATCCATACAGATACGCAGTATTTT.

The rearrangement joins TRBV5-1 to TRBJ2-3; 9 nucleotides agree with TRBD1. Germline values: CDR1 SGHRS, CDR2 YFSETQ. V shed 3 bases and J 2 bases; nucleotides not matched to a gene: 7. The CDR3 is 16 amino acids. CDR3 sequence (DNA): TGCGCCAGCAGCTCCCTCGGGACAGGGTACACAGATACGCAGTATTTT. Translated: CASSSLGTGYTDTQYF.

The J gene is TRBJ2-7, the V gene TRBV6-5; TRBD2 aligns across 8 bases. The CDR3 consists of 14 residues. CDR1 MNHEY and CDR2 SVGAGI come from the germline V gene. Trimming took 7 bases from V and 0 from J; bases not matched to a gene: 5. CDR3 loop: CASTRSGSSYEQYF. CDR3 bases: TGTGCCAGCACCCGAAGCGGGAGCTCCTACGAGCAGTACTTC.

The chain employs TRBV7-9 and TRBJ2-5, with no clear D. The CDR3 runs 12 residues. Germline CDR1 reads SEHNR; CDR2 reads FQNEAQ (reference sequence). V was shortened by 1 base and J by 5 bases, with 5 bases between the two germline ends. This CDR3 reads CASSLVTETQYF. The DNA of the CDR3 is TGTGCCAGCAGCTTAGTAACTGAGACCCAGTACTTC.

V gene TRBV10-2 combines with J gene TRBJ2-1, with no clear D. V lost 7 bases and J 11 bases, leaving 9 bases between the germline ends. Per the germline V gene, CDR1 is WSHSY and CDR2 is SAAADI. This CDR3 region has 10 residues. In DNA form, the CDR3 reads TGCGCCAGCATGCAAAGTCAGCAGTTCTTC. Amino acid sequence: CASMQSQQFF.

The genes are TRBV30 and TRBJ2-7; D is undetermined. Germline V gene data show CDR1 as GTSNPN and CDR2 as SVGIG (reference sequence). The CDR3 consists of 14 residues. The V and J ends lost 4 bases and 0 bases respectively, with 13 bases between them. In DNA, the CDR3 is TGTGCCTGGAACCGTTTCGGGTCCTCCTACGAGCAGTACTTC. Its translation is CAWNRFGSSYEQYF.

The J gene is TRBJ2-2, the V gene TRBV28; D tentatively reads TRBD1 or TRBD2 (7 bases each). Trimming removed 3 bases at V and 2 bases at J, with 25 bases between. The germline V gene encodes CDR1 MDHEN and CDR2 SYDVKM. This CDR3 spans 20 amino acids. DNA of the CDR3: TGTGCCAGCAGTTTGGCCCGGGGGAGGGCAAGGGGGCTAAACACCGGGGAGCTGTTTTTT. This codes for CASSLARGRARGLNTGELFF.

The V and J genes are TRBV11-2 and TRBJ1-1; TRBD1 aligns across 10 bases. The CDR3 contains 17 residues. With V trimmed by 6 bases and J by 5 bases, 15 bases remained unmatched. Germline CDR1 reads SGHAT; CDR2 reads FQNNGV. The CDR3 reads CASSPRGGTGVGTEAFF. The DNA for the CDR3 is TGTGCCAGCAGTCCCCGGGGAGGGACAGGGGTTGGTACTGAAGCTTTCTTT.

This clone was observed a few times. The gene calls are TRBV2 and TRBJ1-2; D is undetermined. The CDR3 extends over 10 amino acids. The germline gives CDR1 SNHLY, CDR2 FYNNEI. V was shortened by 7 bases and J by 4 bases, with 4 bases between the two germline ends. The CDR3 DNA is TGTGCCAGCAAGAGCTATGGCTACACCTTC. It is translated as CASKSYGYTF.

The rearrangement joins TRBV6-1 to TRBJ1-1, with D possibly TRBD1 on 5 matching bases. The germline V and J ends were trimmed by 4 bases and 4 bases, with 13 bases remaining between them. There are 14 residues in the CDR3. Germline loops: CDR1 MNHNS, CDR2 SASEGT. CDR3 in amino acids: CASSVETGLTEAFF. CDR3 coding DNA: TGTGCCAGCAGTGTAGAAACAGGTCTCACTGAAGCTTTCTTT.

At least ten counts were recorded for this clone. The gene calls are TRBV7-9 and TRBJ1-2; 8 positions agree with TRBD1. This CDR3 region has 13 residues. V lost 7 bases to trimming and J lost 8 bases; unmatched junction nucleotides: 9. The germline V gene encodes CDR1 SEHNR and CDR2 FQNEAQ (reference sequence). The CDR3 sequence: CASTPDRDQGYTF. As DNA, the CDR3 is TGTGCCAGCACCCCGGACAGGGACCAAGGCTACACCTTC.

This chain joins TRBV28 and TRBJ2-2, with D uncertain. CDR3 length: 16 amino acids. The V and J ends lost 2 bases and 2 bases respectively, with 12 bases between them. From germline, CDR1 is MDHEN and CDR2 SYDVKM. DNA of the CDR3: TGTGCCAGCAGTTTAACGCGGAATATCAACACCGGGGAGCTGTTTTTT. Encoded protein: CASSLTRNINTGELFF.

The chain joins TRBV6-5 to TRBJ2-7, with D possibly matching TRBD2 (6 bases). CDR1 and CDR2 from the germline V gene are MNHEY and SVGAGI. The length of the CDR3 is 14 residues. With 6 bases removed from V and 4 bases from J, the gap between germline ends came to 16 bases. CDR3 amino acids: CASRRDSTGYEQYF. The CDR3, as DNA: TGTGCCAGCAGGCGGGACTCCACCGGGTACGAGCAGTACTTC.

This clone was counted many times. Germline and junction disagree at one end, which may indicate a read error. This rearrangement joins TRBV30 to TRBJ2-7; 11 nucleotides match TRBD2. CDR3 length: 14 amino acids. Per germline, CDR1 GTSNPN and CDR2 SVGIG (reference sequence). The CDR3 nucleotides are TGTGCCTGGAGTGTATCGGGTAGCGGGAGGGCCGCGATCTTC. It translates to CAWSVSGSGRAAIF.

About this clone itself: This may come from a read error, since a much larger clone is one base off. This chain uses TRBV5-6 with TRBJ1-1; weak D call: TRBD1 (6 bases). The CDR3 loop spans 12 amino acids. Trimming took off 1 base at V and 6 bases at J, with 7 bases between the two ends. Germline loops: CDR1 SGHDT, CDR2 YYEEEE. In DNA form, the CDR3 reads TGTGCCAGCAGCTTGAAGGGGGCTGAAGCTTTCTTT. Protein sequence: CASSLKGAEAFF.

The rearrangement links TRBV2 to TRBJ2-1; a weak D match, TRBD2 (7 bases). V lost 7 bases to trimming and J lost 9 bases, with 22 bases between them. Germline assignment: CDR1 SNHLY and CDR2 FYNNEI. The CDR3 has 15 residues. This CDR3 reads CASNGGREILGEQFF. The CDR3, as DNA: TGTGCCAGCAACGGGGGGCGGGAGATCTTGGGTGAGCAGTTCTTC.

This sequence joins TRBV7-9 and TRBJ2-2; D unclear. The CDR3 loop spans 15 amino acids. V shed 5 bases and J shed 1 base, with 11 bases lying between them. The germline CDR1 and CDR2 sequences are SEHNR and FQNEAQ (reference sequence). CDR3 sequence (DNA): TGTGCCAGCAGCCATCCCCCGGGGAACACCGGGGAGCTGTTTTTT. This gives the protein CASSHPPGNTGELFF.

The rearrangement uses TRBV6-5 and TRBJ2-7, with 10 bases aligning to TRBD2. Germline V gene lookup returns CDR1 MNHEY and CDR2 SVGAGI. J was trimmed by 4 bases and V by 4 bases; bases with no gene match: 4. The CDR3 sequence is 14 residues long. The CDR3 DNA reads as TGTGCCAGCAGTTCGGCTAGCGGGAGTTACGAGCAGTACTTC. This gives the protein CASSSASGSYEQYF.